This T cell receptor beta chain was found in a study of monozygotic twins with inflammatory bowel disease. Study outcomes and limitations: Patients with IBD had less TCRbeta diversity (inverse Simpson) than their healthy co-twins. The authors found no support for a single strong IBD-associated signal or clonotype. Limited power may explain why concordant and discordant twins showed no difference in repertoire similarity.

UMIs were attached via template switching, each with a 6-nucleotide sample barcode. TCRdb re-analyzed the 5' RACE reads; it lists each CDR3 protein once, without DNA. Listed are under 150,000 distinct CDR3 sequences; 2% to 3% falls within the top ten. For this clonotype: The antigen remains undetermined.

Germline V CDR1 and CDR2: SGHRS, YFSETQ. This CDR3 contains 15 residues. This clonotype was sampled from a human donor with ulcerative colitis or Crohn's disease, or a healthy co-twin of an affected twin (not recorded which). V usage is TRBV5-1 and J usage is TRBJ2-3; checking the TCRdb D call of TRBD1 is not possible without DNA. Sequences were obtained from blood. CDR3 residues: CASSINRGFTDTQYF.